One and the same sample provided the 3 T cell receptor beta chains below, sequenced in a study of blood T cell repertoires in COVID-19. Sequencing was performed with immunoSEQ multiplex PCR; in TCRdb, only in-frame clones are kept and a portion is missing. The sample shows 250,000 to 350,000 clones, around 89% of them seen only once. Input material: peripheral blood. The source of these receptors is a woman aged 55-69 years with acute or convalescent COVID-19.

The chain joins TRBV9 to TRBJ2-2; D gene uncertain. Germline V CDR1 and CDR2: SGDLS, YYNGEE. CDR3 length: 14 amino acids. V shed 0 bases and J shed 6 bases, with 9 bases lying between them. The CDR3 nucleotides read TGTGCCAGCAGCGTAGCGTCGGTTGCCGGGGAGCTGTTTTTT. Protein: CASSVASVAGELFF.

The chain is built from TRBV6-2 or TRBV6-3 and TRBJ2-3, with TRBD1 identical over 8 bases. The CDR3 sequence is 15 residues long. CDR1 is MNHEY, CDR2 SVGEGT, per germline. Trimming cost V 5 bases and J 5 bases; bases outside gene matches: 9. In nucleotides, the CDR3 is TGTGCCAGCAGTCCACCGACAGGGGTAATAGATACGCAGTATTTT. Amino acids: CASSPPTGVIDTQYF.

This clone was seen once. The rearrangement joins TRBV18 to TRBJ2-7; 7 bases are a match to TRBD2. The CDR3 has 15 amino acids. V shed 4 bases, J shed 5 bases, and the junction held 11 bases outside the gene matches. CDR1 is KGHSH, CDR2 LQKENI, per germline. The CDR3 protein is CASSLTWEGYDEQYF. Written as DNA, the CDR3 is TGTGCCAGCTCACTCACTTGGGAGGGCTATGACGAGCAGTACTTC. The whole variable domain, filled in from reference TRBV18 and TRBJ2-7, reads NAGVMQNPRHLVRRRGQEARLRCSPMKGHSHVYWYRQLPEEGLKFMVYLQKENIIDESGMPKERFSAEFPKEGPSILRIQQVVRGDSAAYFCASSLTWEGYDEQYFGPGTRLTVT.